This TCR beta chain was sequenced during a study of blood T cell repertoires in COVID-19. The overall study: Collection of acute and convalescent COVID-19 samples took place in the United States, Italy and Spain. Sample material is recorded as cDNA or gDNA derived from T cells, B-cell-depleted T cells, or PBMCs.

Germline CDR1 and CDR2: MNHEY and SMNVEV (reference sequence). The CDR3 sequence is 13 residues long. With 4 bases clipped from V and 11 bases from J, the junction kept 8 bases outside the gene matches. Original analysis: It was from reference gene primer amplification that nucleated cell counts were estimated. Sequencing used immunoSEQ multiplex PCR; TCRdb keeps in-frame clones, though not all of them. The DNA gave D and trimming, while V, J and clone size come from that table. This table has 60,000 to 70,000 clones, 84% appearing once. V usage is TRBV27 and J usage is TRBJ1-5; TRBD1 matches at 7 bases. The sequence derives from an older woman with acute or convalescent COVID-19. Input material: peripheral blood. CDR3 bases: TGTGCCAGCAGTTGGACAGGTGCGGGAACCCAGCATTTT. This translates into CASSWTGAGTQHF.